This T cell receptor (beta chain) was sequenced during a study of blood T cell repertoires in COVID-19. Clones were sequenced by immunoSEQ multiplex PCR, and TCRdb holds only the in-frame ones, with some missing. This sample has about 180,000 clones, with around 85% found just once. The CDR3 has 13 residues. CDR1 is SGHVS, CDR2 FQNEAQ, per germline. Trimming at V came to 5 bases and at J to 6 bases, leaving 6 bases not matched to a gene. The chain has TRBV7-8 and TRBJ2-7; 8 nucleotides align to TRBD1. Specimen: peripheral blood. The TCR comes from a man between 70 and 80 years old with active or convalescent COVID-19. The CDR3 DNA sequence: TGTGCCAGCAGCCCGGACAGGGTCCCCGAGCAGTACTTC. Translation: CASSPDRVPEQYF. The whole variable domain, remainder taken from reference TRBV7-8 and TRBJ2-7, is GAGVSQSPRYKVAKRGQDVALRCDPISGHVSLFWYQQALGQGPEFLTYFQNEAQLDKSGLPSDRFFAERPEGSVSTLKIQRTQQEDSAVYLCASSPDRVPEQYFGPGTRLTVT.